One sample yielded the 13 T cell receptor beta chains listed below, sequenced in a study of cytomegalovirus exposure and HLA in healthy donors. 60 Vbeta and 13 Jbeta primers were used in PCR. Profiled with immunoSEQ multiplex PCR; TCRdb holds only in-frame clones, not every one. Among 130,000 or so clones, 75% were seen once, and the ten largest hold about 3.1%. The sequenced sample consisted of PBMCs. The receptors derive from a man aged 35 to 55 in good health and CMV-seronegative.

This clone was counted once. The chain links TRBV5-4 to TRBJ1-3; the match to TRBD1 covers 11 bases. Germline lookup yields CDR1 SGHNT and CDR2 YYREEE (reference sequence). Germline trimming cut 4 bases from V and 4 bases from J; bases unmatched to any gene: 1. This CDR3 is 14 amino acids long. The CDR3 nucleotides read TGTGCCAGCAGCCGGGACAGGGGGGGAAACACCATATATTTT. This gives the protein CASSRDRGGNTIYF.

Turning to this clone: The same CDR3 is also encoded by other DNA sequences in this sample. CDR3 residues: CASSTGSGQPQHF. Here the CDR3 DNA reads TGTGCCAGCAGTACAGGGAGTGGTCAGCCCCAGCATTTT. V usage is TRBV6-4 and J usage is TRBJ1-5; D may be TRBD1 (6 bases). The germline V gene encodes CDR1 MRHNA and CDR2 SNTAGT. The CDR3 runs to 13 residues. Deletions cut 5 bases from V and 6 bases from J, with 11 bases between.

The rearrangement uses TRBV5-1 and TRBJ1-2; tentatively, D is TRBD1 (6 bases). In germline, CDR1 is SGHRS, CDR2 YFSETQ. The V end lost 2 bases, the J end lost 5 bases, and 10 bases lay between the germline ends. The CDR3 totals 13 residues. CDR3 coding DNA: TGCGCCAGCAGCTTACAGGGTAATTATGGCTACACCTTC. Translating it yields CASSLQGNYGYTF.

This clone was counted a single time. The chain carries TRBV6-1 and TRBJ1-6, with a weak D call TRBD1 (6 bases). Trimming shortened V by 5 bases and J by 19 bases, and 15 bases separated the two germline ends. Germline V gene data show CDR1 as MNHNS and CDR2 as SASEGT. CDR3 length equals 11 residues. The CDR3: CASSPGHYLHF. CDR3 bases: TGTGCCAGCAGTCCGGGACACTATCTACACTTT.

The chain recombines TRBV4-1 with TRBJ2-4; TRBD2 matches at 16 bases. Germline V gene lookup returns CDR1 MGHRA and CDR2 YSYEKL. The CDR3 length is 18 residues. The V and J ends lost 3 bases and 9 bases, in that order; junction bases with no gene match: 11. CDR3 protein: CASSHQGTSGGAGAIQYF. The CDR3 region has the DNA TGCGCCAGCAGCCATCAAGGGACTAGCGGGGGGGCGGGCGCCATTCAGTACTTC.

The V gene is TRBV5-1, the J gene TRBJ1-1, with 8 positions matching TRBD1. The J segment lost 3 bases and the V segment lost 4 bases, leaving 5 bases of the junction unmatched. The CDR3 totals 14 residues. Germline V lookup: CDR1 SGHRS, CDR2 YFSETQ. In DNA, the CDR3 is TGCGCCAGCAGCCCCGACAGGGGTGACACTGAAGCTTTCTTT. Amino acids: CASSPDRGDTEAFF.

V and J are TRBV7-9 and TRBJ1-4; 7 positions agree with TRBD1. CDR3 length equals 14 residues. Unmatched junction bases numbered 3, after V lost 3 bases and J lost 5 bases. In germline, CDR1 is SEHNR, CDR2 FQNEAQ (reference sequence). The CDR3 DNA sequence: TGTGCCAGCAGCTTTAGGGACAGCAATGAAAAACTGTTTTTT. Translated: CASSFRDSNEKLFF.

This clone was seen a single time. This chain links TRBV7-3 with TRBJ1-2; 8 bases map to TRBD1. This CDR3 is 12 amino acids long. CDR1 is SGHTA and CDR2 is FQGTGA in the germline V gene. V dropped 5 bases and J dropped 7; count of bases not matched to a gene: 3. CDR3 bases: TGTGCCAGCAGCGCAGACAGGGGTGGCTACACCTTC. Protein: CASSADRGGYTF.

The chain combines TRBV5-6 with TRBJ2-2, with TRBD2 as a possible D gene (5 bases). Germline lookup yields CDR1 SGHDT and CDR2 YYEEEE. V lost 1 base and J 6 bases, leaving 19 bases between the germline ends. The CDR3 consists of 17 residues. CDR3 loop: CASSLSDRGFEAGELFF. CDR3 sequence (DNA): TGTGCCAGCAGCTTGTCGGACCGGGGATTCGAGGCCGGGGAGCTGTTTTTT.

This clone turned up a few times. The CDR3 region has the DNA TGTGCCAGCAGCACCGACCAGGTACGTGAAGCTTTCTTT. Protein: CASSTDQVREAFF. The chain recombines TRBV5-8 with TRBJ1-1, with unresolved D. Looked up from germline, CDR1 is SGHTS and CDR2 is YDEGEE. This CDR3 contains 13 residues. The V and J ends lost 4 bases and 7 bases respectively, with 14 bases between them.

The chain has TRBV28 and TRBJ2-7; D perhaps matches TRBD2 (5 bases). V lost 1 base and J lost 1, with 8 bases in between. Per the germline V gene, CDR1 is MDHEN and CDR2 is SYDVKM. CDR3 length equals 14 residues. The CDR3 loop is CASSLSGESYEQYF. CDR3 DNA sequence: TGTGCCAGCAGTTTATCTGGGGAGTCCTACGAGCAGTACTTC.

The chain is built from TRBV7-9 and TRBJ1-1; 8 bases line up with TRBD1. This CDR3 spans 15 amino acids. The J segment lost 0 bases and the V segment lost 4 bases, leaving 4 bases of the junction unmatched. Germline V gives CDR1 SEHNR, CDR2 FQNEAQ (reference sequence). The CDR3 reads CASSYSTGVNTEAFF. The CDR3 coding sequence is TGTGCCAGCAGCTATTCGACAGGGGTGAACACTGAAGCTTTCTTT.

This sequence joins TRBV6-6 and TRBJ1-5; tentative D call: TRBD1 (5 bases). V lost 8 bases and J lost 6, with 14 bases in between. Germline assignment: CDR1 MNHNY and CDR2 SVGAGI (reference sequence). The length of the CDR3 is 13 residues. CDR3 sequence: CASGEGLGQPQHF. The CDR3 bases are TGTGCCAGCGGGGAGGGGTTAGGTCAGCCCCAGCATTTT.